This TCR beta chain was observed in a study of blood T cells in healthy people across ages. The germline V gene has CDR1 DFQATT and CDR2 SNEGSKA (reference sequence). The CDR3 totals 17 residues. With V trimmed by 5 bases and J by 0 bases, 10 bases remained unmatched. The sample holds a few counts of this clonotype. Its antigen is not identified. A J-beta primer mix and a sample-barcoded 5' primer were used in a second PCR of roughly 6 to 11 cycles. In TCRdb, the 5' RACE reads were re-called with MiXCR into one record per CDR3 protein. The repertoire holds about 680,000 distinct CDR3 sequences, with 49% as singletons. Study-level results: Correlation between TCR beta diversity and naive T cell percentage was strong. When set beside aged donors, long-lived donors presented more naive CD4+ cells and higher diversity. Older age coincided with a roughly linear decline in TCR beta diversity per million T cells.

What was sequenced was blood. The chain couples TRBV20-1 to TRBJ2-4; 10 positions match TRBD2. The clonotype was recovered from a woman aged 60-75 years in good health. The CDR3 loop is CSAGGVAGGLAKNIQYF. CDR3 nucleotide sequence: TGCAGTGCTGGGGGGGTAGCGGGAGGACTAGCCAAAAACATTCAGTACTTC.